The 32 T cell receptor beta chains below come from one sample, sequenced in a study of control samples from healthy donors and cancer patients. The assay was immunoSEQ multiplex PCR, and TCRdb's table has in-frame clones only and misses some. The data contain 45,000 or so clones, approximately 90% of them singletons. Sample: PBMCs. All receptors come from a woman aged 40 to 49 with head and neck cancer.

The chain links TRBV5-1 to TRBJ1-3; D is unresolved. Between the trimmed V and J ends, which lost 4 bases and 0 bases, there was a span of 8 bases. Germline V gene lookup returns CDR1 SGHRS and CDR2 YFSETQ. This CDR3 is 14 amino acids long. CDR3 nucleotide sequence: TGCGCCAGCAGCCCCGATGGCTCTGGAAACACCATATATTTT. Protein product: CASSPDGSGNTIYF.

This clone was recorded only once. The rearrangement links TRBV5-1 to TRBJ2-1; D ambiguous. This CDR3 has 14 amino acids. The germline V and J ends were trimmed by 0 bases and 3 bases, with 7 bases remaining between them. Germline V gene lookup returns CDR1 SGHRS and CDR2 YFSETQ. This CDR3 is CASSLDGVYNEQFF. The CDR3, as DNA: TGCGCCAGCAGCTTGGACGGAGTCTACAATGAGCAGTTCTTC.

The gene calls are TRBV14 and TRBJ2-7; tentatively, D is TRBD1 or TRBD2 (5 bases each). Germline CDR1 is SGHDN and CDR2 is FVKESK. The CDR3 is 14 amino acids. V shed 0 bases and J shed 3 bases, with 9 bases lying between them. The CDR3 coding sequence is TGTGCCAGCAGCCAAGATAGAGGGGACTACGAGCAGTACTTC. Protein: CASSQDRGDYEQYF.

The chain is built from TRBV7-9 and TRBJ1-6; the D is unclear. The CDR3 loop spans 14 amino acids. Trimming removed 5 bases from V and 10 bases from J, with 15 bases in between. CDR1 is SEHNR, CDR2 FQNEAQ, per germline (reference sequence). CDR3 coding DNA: TGTGCCAGCAGCCCCAACGGCCATGAATCACCCCTCCACTTT. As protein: CASSPNGHESPLHF.

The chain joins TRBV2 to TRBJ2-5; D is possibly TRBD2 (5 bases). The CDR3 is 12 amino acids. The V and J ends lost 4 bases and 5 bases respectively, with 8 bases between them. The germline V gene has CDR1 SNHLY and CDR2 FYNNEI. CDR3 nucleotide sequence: TGTGCCAGCAGTGCTAGCACGGAGACCCAGTACTTC. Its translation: CASSASTETQYF.

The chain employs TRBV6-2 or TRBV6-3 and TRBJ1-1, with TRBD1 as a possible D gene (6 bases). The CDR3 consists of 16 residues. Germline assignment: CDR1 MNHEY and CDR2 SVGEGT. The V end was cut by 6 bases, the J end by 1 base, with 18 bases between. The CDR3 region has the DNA TGTGCCAGCAGCCCTCGCACAGGGCGCGGGAACACTGAAGCTTTCTTT. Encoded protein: CASSPRTGRGNTEAFF.

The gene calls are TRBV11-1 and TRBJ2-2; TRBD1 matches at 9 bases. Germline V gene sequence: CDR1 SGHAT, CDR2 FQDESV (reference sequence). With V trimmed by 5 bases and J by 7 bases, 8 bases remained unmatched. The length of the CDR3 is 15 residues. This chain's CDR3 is CASSPRTGAGGELFF. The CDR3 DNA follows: TGTGCCAGCAGCCCCCGGACAGGGGCGGGCGGGGAGCTGTTTTTT.

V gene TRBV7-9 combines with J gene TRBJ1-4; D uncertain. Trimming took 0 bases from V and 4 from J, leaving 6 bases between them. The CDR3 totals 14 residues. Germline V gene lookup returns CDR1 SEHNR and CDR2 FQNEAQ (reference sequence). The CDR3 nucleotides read TGTGCCAGCAGCTTAGCGCAGCTTAATGAAAAACTGTTTTTT. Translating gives CASSLAQLNEKLFF.

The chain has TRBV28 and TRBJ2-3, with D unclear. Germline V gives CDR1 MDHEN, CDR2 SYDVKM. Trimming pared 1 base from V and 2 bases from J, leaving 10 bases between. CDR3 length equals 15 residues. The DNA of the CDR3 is TGTGCCAGCAGTTTATCGATCCCCACCACAGATACGCAGTATTTT. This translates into CASSLSIPTTDTQYF.

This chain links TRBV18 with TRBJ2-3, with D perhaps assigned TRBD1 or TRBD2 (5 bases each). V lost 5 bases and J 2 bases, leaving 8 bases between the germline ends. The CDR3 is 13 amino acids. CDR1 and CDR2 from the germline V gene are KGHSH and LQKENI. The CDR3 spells CASSFGTTDTQYF. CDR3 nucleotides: TGTGCCAGCTCATTTGGGACCACAGATACGCAGTATTTT.

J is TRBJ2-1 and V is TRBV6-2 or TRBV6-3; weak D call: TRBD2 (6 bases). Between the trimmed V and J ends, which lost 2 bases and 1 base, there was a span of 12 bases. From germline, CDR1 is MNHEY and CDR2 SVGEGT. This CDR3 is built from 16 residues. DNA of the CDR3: TGTGCCAGCAGTTACCACCCGGGAGTATCCTACAATGAGCAGTTCTTC. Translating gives CASSYHPGVSYNEQFF.

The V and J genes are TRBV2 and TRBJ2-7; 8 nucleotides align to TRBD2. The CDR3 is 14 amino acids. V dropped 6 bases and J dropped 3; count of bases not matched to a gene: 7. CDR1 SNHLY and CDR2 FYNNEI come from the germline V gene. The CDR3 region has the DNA TGTGCCAGCAGACCGGGACTAGGGCACTACGAGCAGTACTTC. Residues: CASRPGLGHYEQYF.

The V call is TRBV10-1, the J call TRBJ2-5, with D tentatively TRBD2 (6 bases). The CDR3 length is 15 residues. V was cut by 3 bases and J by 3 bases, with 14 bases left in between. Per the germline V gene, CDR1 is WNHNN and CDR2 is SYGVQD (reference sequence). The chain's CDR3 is CASSESAAGKETQYF. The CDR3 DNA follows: TGCGCCAGCAGTGAATCTGCGGCGGGAAAAGAGACCCAGTACTTC.

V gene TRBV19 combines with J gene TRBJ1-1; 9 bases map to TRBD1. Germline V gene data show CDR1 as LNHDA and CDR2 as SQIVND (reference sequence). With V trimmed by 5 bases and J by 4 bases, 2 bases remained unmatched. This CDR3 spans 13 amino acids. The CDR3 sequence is CASSETGGTEAFF. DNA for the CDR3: TGTGCCAGTAGTGAGACAGGGGGCACTGAAGCTTTCTTT.

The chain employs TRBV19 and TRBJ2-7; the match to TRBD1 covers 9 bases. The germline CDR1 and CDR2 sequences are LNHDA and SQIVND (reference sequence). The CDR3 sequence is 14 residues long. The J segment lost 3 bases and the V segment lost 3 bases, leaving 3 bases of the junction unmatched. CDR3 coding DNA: TGTGCCAGTAGTATTTCGACAGGGGGCTACGAGCAGTACTTC. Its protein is CASSISTGGYEQYF.

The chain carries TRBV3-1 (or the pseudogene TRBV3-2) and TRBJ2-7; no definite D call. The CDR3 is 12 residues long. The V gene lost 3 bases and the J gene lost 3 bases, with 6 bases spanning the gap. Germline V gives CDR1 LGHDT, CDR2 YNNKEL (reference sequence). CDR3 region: CASSHGGYEQYF. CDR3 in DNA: TGTGCCAGCAGCCACGGCGGCTACGAGCAGTACTTC.

CDR3 nucleotide sequence: TGTGCCAGCAGCTTAGCGGGACGAATGACCGGGGAGCTGTTTTTT. Protein sequence: CASSLAGRMTGELFF. J is TRBJ2-2 and V is TRBV11-2; D possibly uses TRBD1 or TRBD2 (5 bases each). Trimming stripped 1 base from V and 5 bases from J, with 11 bases between. Germline lookup yields CDR1 SGHAT and CDR2 FQNNGV. The CDR3 is 15 amino acids.

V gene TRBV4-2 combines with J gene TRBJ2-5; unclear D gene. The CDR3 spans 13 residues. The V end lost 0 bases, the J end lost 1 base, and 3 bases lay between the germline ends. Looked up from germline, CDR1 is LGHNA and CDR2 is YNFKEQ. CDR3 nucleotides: TGTGCCAGCAGCCAAGACTCCCAAGAGACCCAGTACTTC. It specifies CASSQDSQETQYF.

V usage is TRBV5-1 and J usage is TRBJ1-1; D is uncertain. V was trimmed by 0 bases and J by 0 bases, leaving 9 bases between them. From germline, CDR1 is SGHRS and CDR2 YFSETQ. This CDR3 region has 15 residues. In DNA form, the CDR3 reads TGCGCCAGCAGCTTGGTTGGAGAAATGAACACTGAAGCTTTCTTT. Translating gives CASSLVGEMNTEAFF.

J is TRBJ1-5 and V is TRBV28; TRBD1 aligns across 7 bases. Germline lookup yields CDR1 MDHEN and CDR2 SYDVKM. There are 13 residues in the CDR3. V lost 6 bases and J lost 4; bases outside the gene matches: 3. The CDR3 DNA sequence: TGTGCCAGCAGGGGACAGCCGAATCAGCCCCAGCATTTT. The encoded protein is CASRGQPNQPQHF.

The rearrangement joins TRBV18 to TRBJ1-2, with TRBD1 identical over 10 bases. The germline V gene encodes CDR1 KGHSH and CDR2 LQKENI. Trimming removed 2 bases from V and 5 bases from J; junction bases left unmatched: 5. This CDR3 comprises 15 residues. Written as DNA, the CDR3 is TGTGCCAGCTCACCATTGGGACAGGGGATGTATGGCTACACCTTC. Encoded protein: CASSPLGQGMYGYTF. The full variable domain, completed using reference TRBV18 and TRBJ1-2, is NAGVMQNPRHLVRRRGQEARLRCSPMKGHSHVYWYRQLPEEGLKFMVYLQKENIIDESGMPKERFSAEFPKEGPSILRIQQVVRGDSAAYFCASSPLGQGMYGYTFGSGTRLTVV.

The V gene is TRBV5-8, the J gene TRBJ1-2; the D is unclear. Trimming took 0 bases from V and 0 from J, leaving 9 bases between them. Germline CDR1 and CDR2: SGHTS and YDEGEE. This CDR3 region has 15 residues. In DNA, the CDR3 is TGTGCCAGCAGCTTGGTACGGGGATCTAACTATGGCTACACCTTC. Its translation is CASSLVRGSNYGYTF.

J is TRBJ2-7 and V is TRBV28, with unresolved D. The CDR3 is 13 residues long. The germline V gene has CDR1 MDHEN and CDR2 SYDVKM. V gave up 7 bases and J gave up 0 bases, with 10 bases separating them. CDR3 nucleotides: TGTGCCAGCAATGGGCAGAACTCCTACGAGCAGTACTTC. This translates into CASNGQNSYEQYF.

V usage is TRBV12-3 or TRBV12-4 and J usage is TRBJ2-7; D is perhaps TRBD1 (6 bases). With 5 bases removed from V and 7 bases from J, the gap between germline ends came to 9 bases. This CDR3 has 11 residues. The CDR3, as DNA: TGTGCCAGCAGTCCGGACAGAGAGCAGTACTTC. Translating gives CASSPDREQYF.

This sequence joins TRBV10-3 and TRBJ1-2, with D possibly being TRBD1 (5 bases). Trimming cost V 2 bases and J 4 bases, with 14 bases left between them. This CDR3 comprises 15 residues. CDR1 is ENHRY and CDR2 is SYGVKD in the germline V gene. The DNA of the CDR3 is TGTGCCATCAGTGAGCGAGGGGACGGGTCCTATGGCTACACCTTC. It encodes CAISERGDGSYGYTF.

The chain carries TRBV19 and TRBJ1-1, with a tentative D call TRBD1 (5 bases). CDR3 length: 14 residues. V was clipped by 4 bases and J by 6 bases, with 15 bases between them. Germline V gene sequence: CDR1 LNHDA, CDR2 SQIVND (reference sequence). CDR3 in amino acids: CASSSHRTTAEAFF. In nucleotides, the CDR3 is TGTGCCAGTAGTAGCCACAGGACGACGGCTGAAGCTTTCTTT.

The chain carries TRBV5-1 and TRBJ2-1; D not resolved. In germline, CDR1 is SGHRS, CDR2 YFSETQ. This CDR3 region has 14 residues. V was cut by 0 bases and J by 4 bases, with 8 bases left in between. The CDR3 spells CASSLDGYYNEQFF. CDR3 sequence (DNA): TGCGCCAGCAGCTTGGACGGGTATTACAATGAGCAGTTCTTC.

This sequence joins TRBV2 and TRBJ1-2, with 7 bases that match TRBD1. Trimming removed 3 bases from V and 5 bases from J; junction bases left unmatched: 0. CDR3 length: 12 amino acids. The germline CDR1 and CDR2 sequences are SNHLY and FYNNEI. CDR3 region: CASSEGQYGYTF. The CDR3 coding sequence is TGTGCCAGCAGTGAGGGACAGTATGGCTACACCTTC. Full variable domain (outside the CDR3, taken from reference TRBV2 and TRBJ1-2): EPEVTQTPSHQVTQMGQEVILRCVPISNHLYFYWYRQILGQKVEFLVSFYNNEISEKSEIFDDQFSVERPDGSNFTLKIRSTKLEDSAMYFCASSEGQYGYTFGSGTRLTVV.

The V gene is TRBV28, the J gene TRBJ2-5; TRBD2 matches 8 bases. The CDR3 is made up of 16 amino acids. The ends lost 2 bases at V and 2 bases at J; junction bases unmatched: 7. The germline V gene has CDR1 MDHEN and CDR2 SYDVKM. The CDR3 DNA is TGTGCCAGCAGTTTACTGGCGGGAGGAAGGCAAGAGACCCAGTACTTC. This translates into CASSLLAGGRQETQYF.

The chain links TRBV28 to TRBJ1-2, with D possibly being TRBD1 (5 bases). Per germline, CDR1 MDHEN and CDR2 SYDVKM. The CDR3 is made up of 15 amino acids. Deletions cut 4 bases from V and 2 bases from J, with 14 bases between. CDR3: CASSSPGTANYGYTF. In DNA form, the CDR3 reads TGTGCCAGCAGTTCGCCAGGGACCGCGAACTATGGCTACACCTTC.

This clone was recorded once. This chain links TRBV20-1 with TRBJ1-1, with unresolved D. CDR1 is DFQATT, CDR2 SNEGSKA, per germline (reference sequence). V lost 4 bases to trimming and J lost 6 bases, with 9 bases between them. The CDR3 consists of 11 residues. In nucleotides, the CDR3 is TGCAGTGCTAAGGCACGGTCTGAAGCTTTCTTT. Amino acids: CSAKARSEAFF.

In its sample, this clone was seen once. The CDR3 nucleotides read TGTGCCAGCAGCTTATCCGGGACAGGGGGCCCCAGCTCCTACAATGAGCAGTTCTTC. Its translation is CASSLSGTGGPSSYNEQFF. The V gene is TRBV11-2, the J gene TRBJ2-1; 12 positions match TRBD1. CDR3 length: 19 amino acids. Germline V gene data show CDR1 as SGHAT and CDR2 as FQNNGV. The ends lost 2 bases at V and 0 bases at J; junction bases unmatched: 8.